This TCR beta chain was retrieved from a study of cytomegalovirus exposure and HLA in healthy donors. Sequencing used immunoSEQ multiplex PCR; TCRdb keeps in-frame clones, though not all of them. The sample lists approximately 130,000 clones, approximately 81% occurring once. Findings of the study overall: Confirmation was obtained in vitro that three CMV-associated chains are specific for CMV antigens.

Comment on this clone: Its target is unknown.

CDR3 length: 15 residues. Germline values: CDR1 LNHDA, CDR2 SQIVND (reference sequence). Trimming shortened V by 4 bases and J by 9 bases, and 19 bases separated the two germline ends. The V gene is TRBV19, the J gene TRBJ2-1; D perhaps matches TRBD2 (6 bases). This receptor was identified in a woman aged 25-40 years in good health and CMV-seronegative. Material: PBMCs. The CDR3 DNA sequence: TGTGCCAGTAGTACATCCGGGAGTACTATTAGTGAGCAGTTCTTC. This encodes CASSTSGSTISEQFF.